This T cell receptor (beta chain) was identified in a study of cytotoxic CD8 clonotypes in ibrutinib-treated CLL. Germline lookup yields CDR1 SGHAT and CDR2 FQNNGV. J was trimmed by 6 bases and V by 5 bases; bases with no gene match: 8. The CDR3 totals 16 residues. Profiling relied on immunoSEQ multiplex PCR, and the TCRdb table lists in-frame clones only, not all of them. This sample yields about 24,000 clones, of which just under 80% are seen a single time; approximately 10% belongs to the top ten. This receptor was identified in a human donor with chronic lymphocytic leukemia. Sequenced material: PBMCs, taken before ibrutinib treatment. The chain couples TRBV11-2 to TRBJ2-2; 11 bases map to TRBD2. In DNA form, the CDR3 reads TGTGCCAGCAGCGCCTACGGGACTAGCGGAGCCGGGGAGCTGTTTTTT. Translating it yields CASSAYGTSGAGELFF. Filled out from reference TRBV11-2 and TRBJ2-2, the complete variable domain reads EAGVAQSPRYKIIEKRQSVAFWCNPISGHATLYWYQQILGQGPKLLIQFQNNGVVDDSQLPKDRFSAERLKGVDSTLKIQPAKLEDSAVYLCASSAYGTSGAGELFFGEGSRLTVL.